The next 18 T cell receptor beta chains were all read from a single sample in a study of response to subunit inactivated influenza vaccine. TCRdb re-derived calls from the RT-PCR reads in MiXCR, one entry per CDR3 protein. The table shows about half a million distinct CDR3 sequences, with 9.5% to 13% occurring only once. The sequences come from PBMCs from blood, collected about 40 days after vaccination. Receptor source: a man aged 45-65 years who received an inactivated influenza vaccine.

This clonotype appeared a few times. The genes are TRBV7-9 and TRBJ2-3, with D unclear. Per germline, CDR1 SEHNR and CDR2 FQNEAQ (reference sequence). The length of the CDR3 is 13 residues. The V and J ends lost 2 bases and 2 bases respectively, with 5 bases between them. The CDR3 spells CASSLYTTDTQYF. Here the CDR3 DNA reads TGTGCCAGCAGCTTATACACCACAGATACGCAGTATTTT.

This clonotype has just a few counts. CDR3 residues: CASSSIAGGGNEQFF. CDR3 sequence (DNA): TGTGCCAGCAGCTCGATAGCGGGGGGCGGAAATGAGCAGTTCTTC. This chain connects TRBV7-9 to TRBJ2-1, with TRBD2 matching over 10 bases. The CDR3 contains 15 residues. Germline trimming cut 4 bases from V and 7 bases from J; bases unmatched to any gene: 7. In germline, CDR1 is SEHNR, CDR2 FQNEAQ (reference sequence).

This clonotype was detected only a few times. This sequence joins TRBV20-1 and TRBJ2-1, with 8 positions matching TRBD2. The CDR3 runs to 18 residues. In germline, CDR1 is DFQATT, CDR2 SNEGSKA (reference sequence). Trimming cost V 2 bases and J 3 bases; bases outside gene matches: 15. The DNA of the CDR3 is TGCAGTGCTAGACCCACTCTAACCGGGAGGGGATTCTACAATGAGCAGTTCTTC. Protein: CSARPTLTGRGFYNEQFF.

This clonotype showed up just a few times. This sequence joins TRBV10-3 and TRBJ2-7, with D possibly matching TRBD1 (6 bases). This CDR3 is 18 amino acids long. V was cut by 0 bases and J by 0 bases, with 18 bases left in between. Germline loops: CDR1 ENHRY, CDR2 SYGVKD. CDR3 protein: CAISESFGGHRSSYEQYF. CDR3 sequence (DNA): TGTGCCATCAGTGAGTCGTTTGGGGGACACAGGAGCTCCTACGAGCAGTACTTC.

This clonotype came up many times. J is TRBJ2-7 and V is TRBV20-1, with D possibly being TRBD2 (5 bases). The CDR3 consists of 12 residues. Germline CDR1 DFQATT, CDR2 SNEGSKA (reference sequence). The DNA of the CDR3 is TGCAGCCCTTCAAGCGGTACCTACGAGCAGTACTTC. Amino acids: CSPSSGTYEQYF.

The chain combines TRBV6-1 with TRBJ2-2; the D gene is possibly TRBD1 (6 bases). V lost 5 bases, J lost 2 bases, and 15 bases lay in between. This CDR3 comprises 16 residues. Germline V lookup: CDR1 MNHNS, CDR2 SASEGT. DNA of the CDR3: TGTGCCAGCAGTCAAGGACAGCCTATTAACACCGGGGAGCTGTTTTTT. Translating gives CASSQGQPINTGELFF.

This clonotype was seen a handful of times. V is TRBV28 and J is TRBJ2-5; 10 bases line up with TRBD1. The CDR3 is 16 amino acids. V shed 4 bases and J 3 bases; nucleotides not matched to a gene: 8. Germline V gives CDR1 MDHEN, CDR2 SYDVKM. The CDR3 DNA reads TGTGCCAGCAGTTATCCGGACAGGGGGGGTGAAGAGACCCAGTACTTC. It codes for CASSYPDRGGEETQYF.

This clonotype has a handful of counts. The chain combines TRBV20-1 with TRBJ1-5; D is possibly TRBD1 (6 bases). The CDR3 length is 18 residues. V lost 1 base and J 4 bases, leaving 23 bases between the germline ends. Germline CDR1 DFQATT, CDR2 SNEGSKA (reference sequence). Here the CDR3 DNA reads TGCAGTGCTAGAGCGGGGGGCGGTTGGCTGGGCCCAAATCAGCCCCAGCATTTT. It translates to CSARAGGGWLGPNQPQHF.

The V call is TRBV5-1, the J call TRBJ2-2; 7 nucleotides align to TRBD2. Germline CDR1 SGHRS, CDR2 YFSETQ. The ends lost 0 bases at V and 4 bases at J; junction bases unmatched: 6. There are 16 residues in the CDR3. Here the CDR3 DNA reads TGCGCCAGCAGCTTGGACGCGGGGGTCGGCACCGGGGAGCTGTTTTTT. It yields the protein CASSLDAGVGTGELFF.

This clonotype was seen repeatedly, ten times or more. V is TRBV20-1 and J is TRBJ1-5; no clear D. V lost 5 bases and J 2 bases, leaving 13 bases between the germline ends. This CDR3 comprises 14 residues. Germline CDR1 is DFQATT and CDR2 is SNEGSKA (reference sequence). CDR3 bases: TGCAGTGCTCGCCCCGTGAGGGGCAATCAGCCCCAGCATTTT. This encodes CSARPVRGNQPQHF.

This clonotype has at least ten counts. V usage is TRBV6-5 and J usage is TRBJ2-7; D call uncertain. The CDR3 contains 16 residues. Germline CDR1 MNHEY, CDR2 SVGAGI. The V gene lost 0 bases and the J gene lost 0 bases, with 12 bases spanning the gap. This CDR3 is CASSYSTARNSYEQYF. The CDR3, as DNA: TGTGCCAGCAGTTACTCGACGGCCAGGAACTCCTACGAGCAGTACTTC.

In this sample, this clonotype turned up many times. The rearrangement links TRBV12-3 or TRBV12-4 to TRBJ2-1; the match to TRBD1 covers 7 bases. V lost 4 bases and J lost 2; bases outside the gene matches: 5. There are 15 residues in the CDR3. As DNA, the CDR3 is TGTGCCAGCAGTTACGATGACAGGGCCTACAATGAGCAGTTCTTC. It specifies CASSYDDRAYNEQFF.

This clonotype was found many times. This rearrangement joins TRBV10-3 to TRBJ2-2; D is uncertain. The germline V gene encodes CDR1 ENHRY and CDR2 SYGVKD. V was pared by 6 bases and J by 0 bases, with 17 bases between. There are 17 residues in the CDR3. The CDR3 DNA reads TGTGCCATCAGGGAGCCGGGCCTACTTTCGAACACCGGGGAGCTGTTTTTT. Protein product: CAIREPGLLSNTGELFF.

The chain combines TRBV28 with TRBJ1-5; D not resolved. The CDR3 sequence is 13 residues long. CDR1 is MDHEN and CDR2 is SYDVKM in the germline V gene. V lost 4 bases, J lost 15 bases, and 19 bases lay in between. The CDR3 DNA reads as TGTGCCAGCAGTTCTGACGACATCGGCAAACGGCATTTT. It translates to CASSSDDIGKRHF.

CDR3 sequence (DNA): TGTGCCAGCAGTTTTGTGACAGGGGGACTAGCCAAAAACATTCAGTACTTC. It encodes CASSFVTGGLAKNIQYF. This chain uses TRBV12-3 or TRBV12-4 with TRBJ2-4; 9 bases are a match to TRBD1. This CDR3 has 17 residues. With 3 bases clipped from V and 0 bases from J, the junction kept 6 bases outside the gene matches.

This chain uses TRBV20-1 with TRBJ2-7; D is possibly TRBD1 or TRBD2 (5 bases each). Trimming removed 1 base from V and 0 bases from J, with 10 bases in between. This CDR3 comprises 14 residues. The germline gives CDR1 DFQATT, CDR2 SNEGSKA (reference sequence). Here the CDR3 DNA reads TGCAGTGCTAGAGCGGGACCTGTCTCCTACGAGCAGTACTTC. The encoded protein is CSARAGPVSYEQYF.

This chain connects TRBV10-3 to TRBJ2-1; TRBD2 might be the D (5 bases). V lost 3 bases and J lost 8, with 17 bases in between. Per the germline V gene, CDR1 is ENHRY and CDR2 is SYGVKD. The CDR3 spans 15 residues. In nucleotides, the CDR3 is TGTGCCATCAGTGAAACCGGGGTGGGAATCGATGAGCAGTTCTTC. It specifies CAISETGVGIDEQFF.

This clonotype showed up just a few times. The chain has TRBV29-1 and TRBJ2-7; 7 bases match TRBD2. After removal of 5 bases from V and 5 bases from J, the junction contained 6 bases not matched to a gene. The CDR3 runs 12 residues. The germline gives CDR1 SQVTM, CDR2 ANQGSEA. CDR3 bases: TGCAGCGTTTTTCAGGGAGGGCACGAGCAGTACTTC. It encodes CSVFQGGHEQYF.